The sample holds many counts of the clone carrying this TCR beta chain. Its antigen is as yet unknown. The CDR3 runs 16 residues. J gave up 2 bases and V 5 bases, and 6 bases lay outside the gene matches. CDR1 is MDHEN and CDR2 is SYDVKM in the germline V gene. This sample stems from a study of T cells after yellow fever vaccination. Study context: Where fractions had low cell numbers, libraries were prepared from them with the SMART-Seq v4 Ultra Low Input RNA kit. Points from the study as a whole: Among primary-vaccination clones, most reappeared after the booster, at almost 98% for CD4 and 85% to 90% for CD8. Clonotypes appearing in both CD4 and CD8 compartments existed, and their share was small.

Synthesis of TCR cDNA relied on 5'RACE template switching, which attached a universal primer site and UMIs. Using its own MiXCR run on the 5' RACE reads, TCRdb lists one record per CDR3 protein. Here the sample spans 110,000 or so distinct CDR3 sequences, approximately 7.1% being singletons. The source was CD4+ T cells sorted from PBMCs, collected about 41 days after the first yellow fever vaccination. The J gene is TRBJ2-3, the V gene TRBV28; 11 bases fit TRBD2. The clonotype was recovered from a man aged 18 to 30 who received the YFV17D yellow fever vaccine. CDR3 sequence (DNA): TGTGCCAGCAGTCATCTAGCGGGGGGTTACACAGATACGCAGTATTTT. Protein product: CASSHLAGGYTDTQYF.